These T cell receptor beta chains were read from a single sample in a study of OX40 agonist ivuxolimab in advanced cancers. Produced via immunoSEQ multiplex PCR; TCRdb's table is partial and in-frame only. The table shows about 91,000 clones, with approximately 89% occurring only once. The sequences come from CD4+ or CD8+ T cells sorted from blood, collected in a trial of the OX40 agonist ivuxolimab. The receptors shown here come from an adult with an advanced solid tumor such as melanoma, head and neck, liver or kidney cancer. The CDR3 runs from the conserved cysteine through the conserved F or W. A D gene is named only where the DNA matches it firmly. Clone sizes are given selectively: once, few, many, or a class where the clone is expanded.

CDR3: CATRRIPQETQYF; DNA: TGTGCCACGCGACGGATACCTCAAGAGACCCAGTACTTC; D: .; size: .; J: TRBJ2-5; V: TRBV19
CDR3: CASSQGDRGHDQPQHF; DNA: TGTGCCAGCAGCCAAGGGGACAGGGGGCACGATCAGCCCCAGCATTTT; D: TRBD1; size: .; J: TRBJ1-5; V: TRBV4-2
CDR3: CASSLVGGSPSGAFF; DNA: TGTGCCAGCAGCTTAGTGGGCGGCAGCCCCTCGGGGGCTTTCTTT; D: .; size: once; J: TRBJ1-1; V: TRBV7-6
CDR3: CASTQQGSYNEQFF; DNA: TGCGCCAGCACTCAACAGGGATCCTACAATGAGCAGTTCTTC; D: .; size: .; J: TRBJ2-1; V: TRBV5-1
CDR3: CASSVGYNEQFF; DNA: TGCGCCAGCAGTGTGGGATACAATGAGCAGTTCTTC; D: .; size: .; J: TRBJ2-1; V: TRBV5-1
CDR3: CASRLDGTGVDEQFF; DNA: TGTGCCAGCAGGTTAGATGGGACAGGGGTCGATGAGCAGTTCTTC; D: TRBD1; size: .; J: TRBJ2-1; V: TRBV27
CDR3: CASSLDYRPGETQYF; DNA: TGTGCCAGCAGCTTAGATTACCGTCCTGGGGAGACCCAGTACTTC; D: .; size: .; J: TRBJ2-5; V: TRBV11-2
CDR3: CASSVRPGLAVDTQYF; DNA: TGTGCCAGCAGCGTACGTCCGGGACTAGCCGTAGATACGCAGTATTTT; D: TRBD2; size: .; J: TRBJ2-3; V: TRBV9
CDR3: CSVVKWENTEAFF; DNA: TGCAGCGTTGTCAAATGGGAGAACACTGAAGCTTTCTTT; D: .; size: .; J: TRBJ1-1; V: TRBV29-1
CDR3: CASSLGRGVDTQYF; DNA: TGTGCCAGCAGCTTAGGGCGGGGAGTAGATACGCAGTATTTT; D: .; size: .; J: TRBJ2-3; V: TRBV7-3
CDR3: CASSPEMNTEAFF; DNA: TGTGCCAGCAGCCCCGAAATGAACACTGAAGCTTTCTTT; D: .; size: .; J: TRBJ1-1; V: TRBV7-3
CDR3: CASSPGETQYF; DNA: TGCGCCAGCAGCCCCGGGGAGACCCAGTACTTC; D: .; size: .; J: TRBJ2-5; V: TRBV5-1
CDR3: CASSRDREAFF; DNA: TGTGCCAGCAGCAGGGACAGGGAAGCTTTCTTT; D: TRBD1; size: .; J: TRBJ1-1; V: TRBV5-6
CDR3: CASSLDARPDTGELFF; DNA: TGCGCCAGCAGCTTGGACGCGCGTCCGGACACCGGGGAGCTGTTTTTT; D: .; size: .; J: TRBJ2-2; V: TRBV5-1
CDR3: CATSIGGENTIYF; DNA: TGTGCCACCAGCATAGGGGGTGAAAACACCATATATTTT; D: .; size: .; J: TRBJ1-3; V: TRBV15
CDR3: CASSPRPESNQPQHF; DNA: TGTGCCAGCAGTCCTAGGCCGGAGAGTAATCAGCCCCAGCATTTT; D: .; size: .; J: TRBJ1-5; V: TRBV6-5
CDR3: CASSGDRSNTEAFF; DNA: TGTGCCAGCTCAGGGGACAGGTCAAACACTGAAGCTTTCTTT; D: TRBD1; size: .; J: TRBJ1-1; V: TRBV18
CDR3: CASSFGVGGEQFF; DNA: TGTGCCAGCAGCTTTGGAGTGGGAGGTGAGCAGTTCTTC; D: .; size: .; J: TRBJ2-1; V: TRBV7-2
CDR3: CASSFGGAFREQYF; DNA: TGTGCCAGCAGCTTCGGGGGGGCGTTTAGGGAGCAGTACTTC; D: TRBD2; size: .; J: TRBJ2-7; V: TRBV11-2
CDR3: CASSRVSHSGNTIYF; DNA: TGTGCCAGCAGCAGGGTCAGCCACTCTGGAAACACCATATATTTT; D: .; size: once; J: TRBJ1-3; V: TRBV21-1
CDR3: CASSEFAGIIYSEQFF; DNA: TGTGCCAGCAGCGAGTTTGCGGGAATAATCTACAGTGAGCAGTTCTTC; D: .; size: .; J: TRBJ2-1; V: TRBV7-8
CDR3: CASTPTWGLGEKLFF; DNA: TGTGCCAGCACCCCCACGTGGGGGCTTGGTGAAAAACTGTTTTTT; D: .; size: once; J: TRBJ1-4; V: TRBV27
CDR3: CASSFESYGYTF; DNA: TGTGCCAGCAGTTTCGAATCCTATGGCTACACCTTC; D: .; size: few; J: TRBJ1-2; V: TRBV28
CDR3: CASKRGGLHLRNEQFF; DNA: TGTGCCAGCAAAAGGGGCGGTCTCCACCTGCGGAATGAGCAGTTCTTC; D: .; size: .; J: TRBJ2-1; V: TRBV27
CDR3: CASSQEVLNTGELFF; DNA: TGTGCCAGCAGCCAAGAGGTCCTAAACACCGGGGAGCTGTTTTTT; D: .; size: once; J: TRBJ2-2; V: TRBV4-2
CDR3: CASSTPGTDTQYF; DNA: TGTGCCAGCAGCACCCCCGGCACAGATACGCAGTATTTT; D: .; size: .; J: TRBJ2-3; V: TRBV9
CDR3: CASSSGGRVNTIYF; DNA: TGTGCCAGCAGCTCAGGGGGGCGGGTAAACACCATATATTTT; D: TRBD1; size: .; J: TRBJ1-3; V: TRBV28
CDR3: CASSREAGYEQYF; DNA: TGTGCCAGTAGTCGGGAGGCTGGTTACGAGCAGTACTTC; D: TRBD2; size: .; J: TRBJ2-7; V: TRBV19
CDR3: CASSPMTASGNTIYF; DNA: TGTGCCAGCTCACCAATGACAGCCTCTGGAAACACCATATATTTT; D: .; size: .; J: TRBJ1-3; V: TRBV18
CDR3: CASSQADTGLVIGGYTF; DNA: TGTGCCAGCAGCCAGGCGGACACAGGGTTGGTTATTGGTGGCTACACCTTC; D: .; size: .; J: TRBJ1-2; V: TRBV11-1
CDR3: CASSGNPARGSEKLFF; DNA: TGTGCCAGCAGTGGTAACCCGGCTCGGGGGAGTGAAAAACTGTTTTTT; D: .; size: .; J: TRBJ1-4; V: TRBV6-1
CDR3: CASSARGQGAIKLYNEQFF; DNA: TGTGCCAGCAGCGCCCGGGGACAGGGGGCTATAAAGCTCTACAATGAGCAGTTCTTC; D: TRBD1; size: .; J: TRBJ2-1; V: TRBV9
CDR3: CASSFRGTGNTEAFF; DNA: TGCGCCAGCAGCTTCCGGGGGACAGGAAACACTGAAGCTTTCTTT; D: TRBD1; size: .; J: TRBJ1-1; V: TRBV5-1
CDR3: CASSPLGQGVNSPLHF; DNA: TGTGCCAGCTCACCACTGGGACAGGGAGTTAATTCACCCCTCCACTTT; D: TRBD1; size: .; J: TRBJ1-6; V: TRBV18
CDR3: CASSLGPGGTGASGANVLTF; DNA: TGCGCCAGCAGCTTGGGGCCGGGGGGGACAGGAGCCTCTGGGGCCAACGTCCTGACTTTC; D: .; size: .; J: TRBJ2-6; V: TRBV5-1
CDR3: CAISETRNEQFF; DNA: TGTGCCATCAGTGAGACTAGGAATGAGCAGTTCTTC; D: .; size: .; J: TRBJ2-1; V: TRBV10-3
CDR3: CASAASASGNTIYF; DNA: TGTGCCAGCGCGGCGAGCGCATCTGGAAACACCATATATTTT; D: .; size: .; J: TRBJ1-3; V: TRBV9
CDR3: CASSLSDPGGATGSEQYF; DNA: TGTGCCAGCAGTTTATCGGATCCGGGGGGGGCGACCGGGTCCGAGCAGTACTTC; D: TRBD2; size: .; J: TRBJ2-7; V: TRBV27
CDR3: CASSPRPQGNEQFF; DNA: TGTGCCAGCAGCCCTCGCCCACAGGGGAATGAGCAGTTCTTC; D: TRBD1; size: .; J: TRBJ2-1; V: TRBV7-9
CDR3: CASSLSPSGRAVDEQFF; DNA: TGCGCCAGCAGCTTGAGCCCTAGCGGGAGGGCCGTGGATGAGCAGTTCTTC; D: TRBD2; size: few; J: TRBJ2-1; V: TRBV5-1
CDR3: CASSPSGGQGGWVEQFF; DNA: TGCGCCAGCAGCCCATCGGGTGGCCAGGGGGGCTGGGTGGAACAGTTCTTC; D: .; size: .; J: TRBJ2-1; V: TRBV4-1
CDR3: CASSRDRGPRNTIYF; DNA: TGTGCCAGCAGCCGAGACAGGGGGCCGCGAAACACCATATATTTT; D: TRBD1; size: .; J: TRBJ1-3; V: TRBV4-2
CDR3: CASSLAGGTEAFF; DNA: TGTGCCAGCAGTTTGGCAGGGGGCACTGAAGCTTTCTTT; D: TRBD1; size: .; J: TRBJ1-1; V: TRBV28
CDR3: CASTPRWDFADTQYF; DNA: TGTGCCAGCACCCCCCGGTGGGATTTTGCAGATACGCAGTATTTT; D: .; size: .; J: TRBJ2-3; V: TRBV25-1
CDR3: CASSLVVGTGRTYGYTF; DNA: TGTGCCAGCAGCTTAGTGGTGGGGACAGGCCGCACCTATGGCTACACCTTC; D: TRBD1; size: once; J: TRBJ1-2; V: TRBV7-9
CDR3: CASSDGGRGEETQYF; DNA: TGTGCCAGCAGTGACGGGGGACGGGGGGAAGAGACCCAGTACTTC; D: TRBD2; size: .; J: TRBJ2-5; V: TRBV2
CDR3: CASTRRLAGDNEQFF; DNA: TGTGCCAGCACTCGCCGGCTAGCGGGAGACAATGAGCAGTTCTTC; D: TRBD2; size: .; J: TRBJ2-1; V: TRBV7-2
CDR3: CASSFMNTEAFF; DNA: TGTGCCAGCAGTTTCATGAACACTGAAGCTTTCTTT; D: .; size: .; J: TRBJ1-1; V: TRBV2
CDR3: CASSPDYTKQFF; DNA: TGTGCCAGCAGCCCGGACTATACTAAGCAGTTCTTC; D: .; size: once; J: TRBJ2-1; V: TRBV7-9
CDR3: CSVEDAPEVEQYF; DNA: TGCAGCGTGGAAGACGCACCGGAGGTTGAGCAGTACTTC; D: .; size: few; J: TRBJ2-7; V: TRBV29-1
CDR3: CASSLALIGNTEAFF; DNA: TGTGCCAGCAGTTTGGCCCTCATCGGGAACACTGAAGCTTTCTTT; D: .; size: .; J: TRBJ1-1; V: TRBV28
CDR3: CASSRDSSLYF; DNA: TGTGCCAGCAGCCGGGACAGCTCCTTGTACTTC; D: TRBD1; size: .; J: TRBJ2-7; V: TRBV2
CDR3: CASSLGLAFNEQFF; DNA: TGTGCCAGCAGCTTAGGACTAGCGTTCAATGAGCAGTTCTTC; D: TRBD2; size: .; J: TRBJ2-1; V: TRBV7-9